Detailed here is one T cell receptor (beta chain). Its target is not known. The sample is drawn from a study of PD-1 blockade in classical Hodgkin lymphoma. Sequencing was performed with immunoSEQ multiplex PCR; in TCRdb, only in-frame clones are kept and a portion is missing. This table holds 10,000 to 15,000 clones, about 90% found once. The CDR3 has 12 residues. Germline lookup yields CDR1 SNHLY and CDR2 FYNNEI. V lost 5 bases to trimming and J lost 4 bases, with 5 bases between them. Patients all relapsed after autologous stem cell transplantation, and there was variation in brentuximab vedotin exposure. Researchers used magnetic negative selection to pull out pure CD4+ T cells from thawed PBMCs. When best responses were assessed, they were complete response, partial response or progressive disease. Study-wide points: Complete responders showed a baseline diversity that resembled the diversity of newly diagnosed patients. Reports described newly diagnosed patients as having lower baseline TCR diversity than healthy donors. A significant rise in TCR diversity was seen by C4D1 for CD4+ cells but not for CD8+ cells.

The chain links TRBV2 to TRBJ2-2, with D hard to call. The source of this sequence is a human donor with classical Hodgkin lymphoma. Source: CD4+ T cells from blood, taken at baseline. This CDR3 reads CASSLVTGELFF. In DNA form, the CDR3 reads TGTGCCAGCAGTCTAGTCACCGGGGAGCTGTTTTTT.